Listed below are T cell receptor beta chains from one sample, sequenced in a study of cytomegalovirus exposure and HLA in healthy donors. Measured with immunoSEQ multiplex PCR; TCRdb has only the in-frame clones, and not every one. In the table there are approximately 150,000 clones, 75% to 90% of which are singletons. Sequenced input: PBMCs. These receptors all come from a human donor in good health. CDR3s include the opening cysteine and the closing phenylalanine or tryptophan. Each record gives: clone size, D gene, J gene, V gene, CDR3 protein, CDR3 DNA. D genes are given only for firm matches. Clone size appears in some rows only: once, few, many, or a class for an expanded clone.

>few|.|TRBJ1-1|TRBV18
CASSSDMNTEAFF
TGTGCCAGCTCATCGGACATGAACACTGAAGCTTTCTTT
>.|.|TRBJ1-2|TRBV4-1
CASSQIRADRPSGYTF
TGCGCCAGCAGCCAGATAAGGGCAGACAGGCCCTCCGGCTACACCTTC
>.|.|TRBJ2-5|TRBV9
CASSAIGTALDQYF
TGTGCCAGCAGCGCGATAGGGACTGCCTTGGACCAGTACTTC
>.|.|TRBJ1-2|TRBV4-3
CASSQDLPGYGYTF
TGCGCCAGCAGCCAAGATCTTCCGGGCTATGGCTACACCTTC
>.|.|TRBJ2-7|TRBV4-1
CASSQVPGAYEQYF
TGCGCCAGCAGCCAAGTTCCAGGGGCCTACGAGCAGTACTTC
>few|.|TRBJ2-3|TRBV7-2
CASSRTPWTDTQYF
TGTGCCAGCAGCAGGACTCCTTGGACAGATACGCAGTATTTT
>once|.|TRBJ1-1|TRBV4-1
CASSQGRQDHTEAFF
TGCGCCAGCAGCCAAGGACGACAGGACCACACTGAAGCTTTCTTT
>.|TRBD2|TRBJ2-7|TRBV19
CASSISGGEQYF
TGTGCCAGTAGTATTTCGGGGGGCGAGCAGTACTTC
>.|.|TRBJ1-5|TRBV6-6
CASSYSQGSVQPQHF
TGTGCCAGCAGTTACTCACAGGGTTCGGTTCAGCCCCAGCATTTT
>few|.|TRBJ1-2|TRBV6-1
CASSHRDFLYGYTF
TGTGCCAGCAGCCACCGGGATTTTCTGTATGGCTACACCTTC